This T cell receptor beta chain originates from a study of radiotherapy plus CTLA-4 blockade in lung cancer. Study context: There were objective responses in 15% to 20% of patients, and around 31% had disease control.

This clone was seen only once. Per the germline V gene, CDR1 is SEHNR and CDR2 is FQNEAQ (reference sequence). There are 16 residues in the CDR3. V was trimmed by 2 bases and J by 0 bases, leaving 12 bases between them. Using immunoSEQ multiplex PCR, the repertoire was profiled, and TCRdb retains in-frame clones only, with some absent. The sample carries about 100,000 clones, about four fifths recorded once. The specimen comprised peripheral blood, sampled from a patient treated with radiotherapy plus ipilimumab. This TCR was recovered from a human donor with non-small cell lung cancer who had stable disease on radiotherapy plus ipilimumab. This sequence joins TRBV7-9 and TRBJ2-3, with D uncertain. The CDR3 DNA is TGTGCCAGCAGCTTATGGTCCCTCTCTAGCACAGATACGCAGTATTTT. This sequence encodes CASSLWSLSSTDTQYF. The full variable domain, with the rest looked up from reference TRBV7-9 and TRBJ2-3, is DTGVSQNPRHKITKRGQNVTFRCDPISEHNRLYWYRQTLGQGPEFLTYFQNEAQLEKSRLLSDRFSAERPKGSFSTLEIQRTEQGDSAMYLCASSLWSLSSTDTQYFGPGTRLTVL.